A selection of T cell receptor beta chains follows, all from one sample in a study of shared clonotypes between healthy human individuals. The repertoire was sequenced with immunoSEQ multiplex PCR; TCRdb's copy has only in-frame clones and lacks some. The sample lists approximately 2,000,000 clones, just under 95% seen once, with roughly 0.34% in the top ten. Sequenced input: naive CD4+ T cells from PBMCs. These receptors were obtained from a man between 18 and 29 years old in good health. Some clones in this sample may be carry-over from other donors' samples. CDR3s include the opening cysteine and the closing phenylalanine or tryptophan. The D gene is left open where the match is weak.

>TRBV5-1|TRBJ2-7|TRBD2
TGCGCCAGCAGCGCAGACAGGAGGACTAGCGGGGACTACGAGCAGTACTTC
CASSADRRTSGDYEQYF
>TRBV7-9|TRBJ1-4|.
TGTGCCAGCAGCCCAAGGTGGGCAGAAGATACAACTAATGAAAAACTGTTTTTT
CASSPRWAEDTTNEKLFF
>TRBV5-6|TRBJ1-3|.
TGTGCCAGCAGCTTGGAGGTAGAACGGACCGGAGGAAACACCATATATTTT
CASSLEVERTGGNTIYF
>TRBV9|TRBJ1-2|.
TGTGCCAGCAGCGTAGAAGCCGTGACAGCAATCTATGGCTACACCTTC
CASSVEAVTAIYGYTF
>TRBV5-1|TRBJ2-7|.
TGCGCCAGCAGCTATACAGGGAGGTCGTCCTACGAGCAGTACTTC
CASSYTGRSSYEQYF
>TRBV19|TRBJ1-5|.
TGTGCCAGTAGGATCCGGCATTATAGCAATCAGCCCCAGCATTTT
CASRIRHYSNQPQHF
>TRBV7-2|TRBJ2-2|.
TGTGCCAGCAGCTCCTTCCGACAAGAGCACGGGGAGCTGTTTTTT
CASSSFRQEHGELFF
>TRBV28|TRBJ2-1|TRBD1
TGTGCCAGCAGGAGCGCCGGGACAGGGAACAATGAGCAGTTCTTC
CASRSAGTGNNEQFF
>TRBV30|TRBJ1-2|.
TGTGCCTGGGTGGGAGGGCAGTCGCACAGACCCAACTATGGCTACACCTTC
CAWVGGQSHRPNYGYTF
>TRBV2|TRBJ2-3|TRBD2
TGTGCCAGCAGTTCAGCGGCGGGAGGGCCTTTTACAGATACGCAGTATTTT
CASSSAAGGPFTDTQYF
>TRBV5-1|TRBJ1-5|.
TGCGCCAGCAGCTGGCAGGGAAATCAGCCCCAGCATTTT
CASSWQGNQPQHF
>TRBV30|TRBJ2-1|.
TGTGCCTGGAGTGTCCTGGATCCTACCTCTTGGCAGTTCTTC
CAWSVLDPTSWQFF
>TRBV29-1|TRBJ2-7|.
TGCAGCGCCGCAAACAGGGCCTCCTACGAGCAGTACTTC
CSAANRASYEQYF
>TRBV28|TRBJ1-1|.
TGTGCCAGCAGTTCATTTCCCGCGACAGCTTTCTTT
CASSSFPATAFF
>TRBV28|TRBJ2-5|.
TGTGCCAGCAGTTTTGGGAGTCAGGGGACCAGGAGGACCCAGTACTTC
CASSFGSQGTRRTQYF
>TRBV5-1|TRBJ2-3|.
TGCGCCAGCAGCTTGACTAGCCGTAGCACAGATACGCAGTATTTT
CASSLTSRSTDTQYF